Below, 15 T cell receptor beta chains from the same sample are listed, as sequenced in a study of cytomegalovirus exposure and HLA in healthy donors. The primer mix had 60 Vbeta and 13 Jbeta primers. Sequenced by immunoSEQ multiplex PCR; TCRdb stores in-frame clones only, minus some. In the table there are 100,000 to 150,000 clones, more than 60% of which are singletons. The specimen sequenced was PBMCs. The receptors derive from a young man in good health and CMV-seronegative.

This rearrangement joins TRBV5-6 to TRBJ2-7, with TRBD1 as a possible D gene (6 bases). The length of the CDR3 is 14 residues. V lost 8 bases, J lost 0 bases, and 15 bases lay in between. Germline V gene sequence: CDR1 SGHDT, CDR2 YYEEEE. In DNA, the CDR3 is TGTGCCAGTCGTGGACAGAAGAGCTCCTACGAGCAGTACTTC. Amino acids: CASRGQKSSYEQYF. The full variable domain, rest sourced from reference TRBV5-6 and TRBJ2-7, is DAGVTQSPTHLIKTRGQQVTLRCSPKSGHDTVSWYQQALGQGPQFIFQYYEEEERQRGNFPDRFSGHQFPNYSSELNVNALLLGDSALYLCASRGQKSSYEQYFGPGTRLTVT.

The chain employs TRBV4-2 and TRBJ2-2, with 9 bases that match TRBD2. Per germline, CDR1 LGHNA and CDR2 YNFKEQ. With V trimmed by 0 bases and J by 6 bases, 5 bases remained unmatched. This CDR3 spans 16 amino acids. Here the CDR3 DNA reads TGTGCCAGCAGCCAAGAGGGGACTAGCACTGCCGGGGAGCTGTTTTTT. It translates to CASSQEGTSTAGELFF.

CDR3: CASSVEPAGNTIYF. The CDR3 DNA reads TGTGCCAGCAGCGTAGAACCGGCTGGAAACACCATATATTTT. The V call is TRBV9, the J call TRBJ1-3; D not resolved. Trimming removed 0 bases at V and 2 bases at J, with 6 bases between. This CDR3 comprises 14 residues. Germline CDR1 is SGDLS and CDR2 is YYNGEE.

The chain links TRBV6-5 to TRBJ2-4; the match to TRBD2 covers 7 bases. Trimming removed 2 bases from V and 2 bases from J; junction bases left unmatched: 3. CDR3 length equals 15 residues. Germline V gene lookup returns CDR1 MNHEY and CDR2 SVGAGI. The CDR3 DNA reads as TGTGCCAGCAGTTACCGGGGGGTATCCAAAAACATTCAGTACTTC. Translated: CASSYRGVSKNIQYF.

The V gene is TRBV7-8, the J gene TRBJ1-1; TRBD1 agrees at 7 bases. The CDR3 sequence is 16 residues long. Germline CDR1 and CDR2: SGHVS and FQNEAQ. The V segment lost 8 bases and the J segment 1 base; nucleotides outside the gene matches: 13. The CDR3 region has the DNA TGTGCCAGCGGGGGGAGAGGGGGCGCCGGGAACACTGAAGCTTTCTTT. This gives the protein CASGGRGGAGNTEAFF.

V usage is TRBV5-1 and J usage is TRBJ1-1; no reliable D call. V was trimmed by 0 bases and J by 1 base, leaving 10 bases between them. The length of the CDR3 is 15 residues. The germline CDR1 and CDR2 sequences are SGHRS and YFSETQ. The CDR3 loop reads CASSLGLGENTEAFF. CDR3 DNA: TGCGCCAGCAGCTTGGGCCTGGGCGAGAACACTGAAGCTTTCTTT.

This chain connects TRBV13 to TRBJ2-1, with TRBD2 identical over 8 bases. J gave up 1 base and V 6 bases, and 11 bases lay outside the gene matches. The CDR3 is 17 amino acids. Germline lookup yields CDR1 PRHDT and CDR2 FYEKMQ (reference sequence). This chain's CDR3 is CASSWTAGAASYNEQFF. The CDR3, as DNA: TGTGCCAGCAGTTGGACAGCGGGAGCGGCGTCCTACAATGAGCAGTTCTTC.

This clone occurred once. V is TRBV30 and J is TRBJ2-7; 11 nucleotides agree with TRBD1. V was pared by 5 bases and J by 6 bases, with 3 bases of the junction left unmatched. Germline values: CDR1 GTSNPN, CDR2 SVGIG (reference sequence). The CDR3 totals 12 residues. The CDR3 nucleotides are TGTGCCTGGGGGGACAGGGGGAGCGAGCAGTACTTC. Translated: CAWGDRGSEQYF.

The chain uses TRBV19 and TRBJ1-3, with 7 bases aligning to TRBD1. Germline assignment: CDR1 LNHDA and CDR2 SQIVND (reference sequence). The CDR3 is 15 residues long. Trimming took 8 bases from V and 1 from J; bases not matched to a gene: 8. Written as DNA, the CDR3 is TGTGCCAGTGGACACAGGGGACTGTCTGGAAACACCATATATTTT. It is translated as CASGHRGLSGNTIYF. Drawing the rest from reference TRBV19 and TRBJ1-3, the complete variable domain is DGGITQSPKYLFRKEGQNVTLSCEQNLNHDAMYWYRQDPGQGLRLIYYSQIVNDFQKGDIAEGYSVSREKKESFPLTVTSAQKNPTAFYLCASGHRGLSGNTIYFGEGSWLTVV.

This clone was observed once. The chain has TRBV5-1 and TRBJ2-7, with TRBD1 matching 9 bases. There are 14 residues in the CDR3. Trimming cost V 4 bases and J 4 bases; bases outside gene matches: 6. Germline lookup yields CDR1 SGHRS and CDR2 YFSETQ. The CDR3, as DNA: TGCGCCAGCAGCCTCGGGACAGGGTTGTACGAGCAGTACTTC. Translation gives CASSLGTGLYEQYF.

The J gene is TRBJ2-7, the V gene TRBV7-2, with D possibly TRBD1 on 5 matching bases. Trimming left V 4 bases short and J 0 bases short, with 10 bases between. This CDR3 region has 14 residues. Germline V CDR1 and CDR2: SGHTA, FQGNSA. The CDR3 bases are TGTGCCAGCAGCTACAGACAGTCCTCCTACGAGCAGTACTTC. Translated: CASSYRQSSYEQYF. Complete variable domain (other parts from reference TRBV7-2 and TRBJ2-7): GAGVSQSPSNKVTEKGKDVELRCDPISGHTALYWYRQSLGQGLEFLIYFQGNSAPDKSGLPSDRFSAERTGGSVSTLTIQRTQQEDSAVYLCASSYRQSSYEQYFGPGTRLTVT.

The chain carries TRBV7-3 and TRBJ2-3; D remains ambiguous. Trimming shortened V by 1 base and J by 4 bases, and 6 bases separated the two germline ends. In germline, CDR1 is SGHTA, CDR2 FQGTGA. This CDR3 spans 13 amino acids. The CDR3 DNA follows: TGTGCCAGCAGCTTAAGGCAGTCAGATACGCAGTATTTT. The encoded protein is CASSLRQSDTQYF.

This clone showed up just a few times. The V gene is TRBV7-2, the J gene TRBJ2-3, with 11 bases matching TRBD2. The CDR3 runs 17 residues. V shed 1 base, J shed 2 bases, and the junction held 5 bases outside the gene matches. Germline values: CDR1 SGHTA, CDR2 FQGNSA. The CDR3 here is CASSLVGLAGFTDTQYF. In DNA, the CDR3 is TGTGCCAGCAGCTTAGTTGGACTAGCGGGTTTCACAGATACGCAGTATTTT.

V is TRBV6-1 and J is TRBJ2-6, with D possibly being TRBD1 (5 bases). The V end lost 2 bases, the J end lost 3 bases, and 11 bases lay between the germline ends. Germline CDR1 is MNHNS and CDR2 is SASEGT. This CDR3 has 16 amino acids. This CDR3 is CASSEQGFNGANVLTF. The CDR3, as DNA: TGTGCCAGCAGTGAACAGGGTTTCAATGGGGCCAACGTCCTGACTTTC.

This chain joins TRBV28 and TRBJ2-5, with 8 bases aligning to TRBD1. The trim removed 8 bases at V and 2 bases at J, leaving 7 bases unmatched. CDR1 MDHEN and CDR2 SYDVKM come from the germline V gene. The CDR3 is made up of 14 amino acids. CDR3 sequence: CASHGTGHQETQYF. The CDR3 coding sequence is TGTGCCAGCCACGGGACAGGTCATCAAGAGACCCAGTACTTC.